These 8 T cell receptor beta chains were all obtained from the same sample, sequenced in a study of a mutant IDH1 vaccine in newly diagnosed glioma. Time point of the sample: baseline, week 1 (first vaccination visit). Treatment described: pre-vaccination baseline after standard-of-care therapy. The method was immunoSEQ multiplex PCR; TCRdb's version includes in-frame clones alone and lacks a portion of them. The sample includes some 67,000 clones, around four fifths of them seen just once. The material sequenced was peripheral blood mononuclear cells (PBMCs), taken from a glioma patient treated with radiotherapy, temozolomide or both. Receptors were obtained from a woman under 30 with glioma. Some clones in this sample may be carry-over from other donors' samples.

This chain connects TRBV9 to TRBJ2-3; 8 bases agree with TRBD1. CDR1 and CDR2 from the germline V gene are SGDLS and YYNGEE. V lost 1 base to trimming and J lost 1 base; unmatched junction nucleotides: 2. The CDR3 spans 15 residues. In DNA form, the CDR3 reads TGTGCCAGCAGCGTACAGGGGGCGCGCACAGATACGCAGTATTTT. This sequence encodes CASSVQGARTDTQYF.

The J gene is TRBJ2-2, the V gene TRBV29-1, with D maybe TRBD1 (6 bases). Germline loops: CDR1 SQVTM, CDR2 ANQGSEA. Trimming took 5 bases from V and 1 from J, leaving 11 bases between them. This CDR3 has 14 amino acids. In nucleotides, the CDR3 is TGCAGCGTTTCACAACAGGGGAACACCGGGGAGCTGTTTTTT. Translation: CSVSQQGNTGELFF.

Here the CDR3 DNA reads TGCGCCAGCAGCAGGGACGACTATGGCTACACCTTC. It is translated as CASSRDDYGYTF. The chain joins TRBV5-1 to TRBJ1-2; the D gene is possibly TRBD1 (5 bases). In germline, CDR1 is SGHRS, CDR2 YFSETQ. This CDR3 has 12 residues. Trimming took off 4 bases at V and 3 bases at J, with 7 bases between the two ends. Full variable domain (missing parts from reference TRBV5-1 and TRBJ1-2): KAGVTQTPRYLIKTRGQQVTLSCSPISGHRSVSWYQQTPGQGLQFLFEYFSETQRNKGNFPGRFSGRQFSNSRSEMNVSTLELGDSALYLCASSRDDYGYTFGSGTRLTVV.

V gene TRBV19 combines with J gene TRBJ2-7; tentatively, D is TRBD1 or TRBD2 (6 bases each). V was clipped by 3 bases and J by 3 bases, with 15 bases between them. There are 15 residues in the CDR3. Germline loops: CDR1 LNHDA, CDR2 SQIVND (reference sequence). The CDR3 DNA follows: TGTGCCAGTAGTATTAGGGACAAGGGGGGCTACGAGCAGTACTTC. This sequence encodes CASSIRDKGGYEQYF.

The chain uses TRBV7-2 and TRBJ2-4, with 8 positions matching TRBD2. Germline V gene sequence: CDR1 SGHTA, CDR2 FQGNSA. This CDR3 has 18 amino acids. J was trimmed by 3 bases and V by 6 bases; bases with no gene match: 16. The CDR3 spells CASSPLRAQAGGKNIQYF. The CDR3 nucleotides read TGTGCCAGCAGTCCCCTGAGGGCCCAGGCGGGGGGCAAAAACATTCAGTACTTC.

The CDR3 region is CASRPRGGAETQYF. CDR3 nucleotides: TGTGCCAGCAGGCCTAGGGGGGGAGCAGAGACCCAGTACTTC. J is TRBJ2-5 and V is TRBV5-6, with D possibly matching TRBD2 (7 bases). The CDR3 extends over 14 amino acids. The V and J ends lost 5 bases and 4 bases respectively, with 15 bases between them. The germline CDR1 and CDR2 sequences are SGHDT and YYEEEE.

The chain is built from TRBV6-5 and TRBJ2-5, with a weak D call TRBD2 (6 bases). CDR1 MNHEY and CDR2 SVGAGI come from the germline V gene. CDR3 length: 14 amino acids. The V end was cut by 6 bases, the J end by 2 bases, with 13 bases between. CDR3 sequence: CASRSWGEQETQYF. In DNA form, the CDR3 reads TGTGCCAGCAGGTCCTGGGGGGAACAAGAGACCCAGTACTTC.

In DNA form, the CDR3 reads TGTGCCAGCAGCTTGGTTGGGGCCCTGGAGACCCAGTACTTC. Protein sequence: CASSLVGALETQYF. V gene TRBV5-4 combines with J gene TRBJ2-5; weak D call: TRBD1 (5 bases). Germline V gene sequence: CDR1 SGHNT, CDR2 YYREEE (reference sequence). The CDR3 consists of 14 residues. Trimming left V 0 bases short and J 5 bases short, with 11 bases between.